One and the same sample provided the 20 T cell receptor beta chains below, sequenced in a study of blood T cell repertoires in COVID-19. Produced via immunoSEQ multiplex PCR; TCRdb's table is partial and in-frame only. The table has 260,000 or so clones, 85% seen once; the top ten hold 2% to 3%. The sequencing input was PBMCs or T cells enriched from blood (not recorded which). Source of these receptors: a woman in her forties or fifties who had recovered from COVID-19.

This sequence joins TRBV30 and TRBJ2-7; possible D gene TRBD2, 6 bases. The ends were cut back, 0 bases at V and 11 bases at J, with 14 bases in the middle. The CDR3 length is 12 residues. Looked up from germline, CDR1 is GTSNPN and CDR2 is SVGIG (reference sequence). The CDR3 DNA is TGTGCCTGGAGTGTACAGCCGGGAGAGAAGTACTTC. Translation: CAWSVQPGEKYF.

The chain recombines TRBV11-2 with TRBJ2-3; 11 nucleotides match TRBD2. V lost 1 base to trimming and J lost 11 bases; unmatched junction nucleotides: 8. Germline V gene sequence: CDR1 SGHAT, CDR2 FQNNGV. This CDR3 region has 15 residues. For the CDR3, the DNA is TGTGCCAGCAGCTTAGCCCCACTAGCGGGAGCCCAGCAGTATTTT. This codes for CASSLAPLAGAQQYF.

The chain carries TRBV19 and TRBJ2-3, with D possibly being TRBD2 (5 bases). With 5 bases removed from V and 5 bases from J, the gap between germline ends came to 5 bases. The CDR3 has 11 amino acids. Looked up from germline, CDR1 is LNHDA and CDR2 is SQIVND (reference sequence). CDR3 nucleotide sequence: TGTGCCAGTAGTCGGGAAGATACGCAGTATTTT. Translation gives CASSREDTQYF.

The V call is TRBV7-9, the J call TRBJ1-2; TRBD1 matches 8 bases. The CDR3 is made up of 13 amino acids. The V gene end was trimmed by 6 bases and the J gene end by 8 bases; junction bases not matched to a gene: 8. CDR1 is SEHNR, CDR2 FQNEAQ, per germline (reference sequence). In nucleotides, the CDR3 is TGTGCCAGCAGAGACAGGGGTCAGGACGGCTACACCTTC. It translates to CASRDRGQDGYTF.

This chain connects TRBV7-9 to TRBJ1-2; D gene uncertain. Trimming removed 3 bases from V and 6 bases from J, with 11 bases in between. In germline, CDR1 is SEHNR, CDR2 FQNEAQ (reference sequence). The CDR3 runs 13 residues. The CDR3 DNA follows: TGTGCCAGCAGCTTCGGCACAGAAGATGGCTACACCTTC. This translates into CASSFGTEDGYTF.

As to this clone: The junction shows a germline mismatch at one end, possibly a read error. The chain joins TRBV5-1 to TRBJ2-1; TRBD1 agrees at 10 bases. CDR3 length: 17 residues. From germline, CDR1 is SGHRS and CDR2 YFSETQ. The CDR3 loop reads CASSSKTGTGDSNKQFF. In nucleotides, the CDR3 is TGCGCCAGCAGCTCGAAAACCGGGACAGGGGACAGCAATAAGCAGTTCTTC.

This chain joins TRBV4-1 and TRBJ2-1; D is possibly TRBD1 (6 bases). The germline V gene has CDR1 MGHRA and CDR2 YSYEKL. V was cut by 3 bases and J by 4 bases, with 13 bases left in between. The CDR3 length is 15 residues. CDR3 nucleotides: TGCGCCAGCAGCCACAGAATGGGGGCGTACAATGAGCAGTTCTTC. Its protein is CASSHRMGAYNEQFF.

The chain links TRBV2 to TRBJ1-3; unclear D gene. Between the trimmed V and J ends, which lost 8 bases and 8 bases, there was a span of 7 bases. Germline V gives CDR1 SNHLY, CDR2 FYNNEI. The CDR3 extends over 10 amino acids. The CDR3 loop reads CASWEDTIYF. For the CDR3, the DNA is TGTGCCAGCTGGGAGGACACCATATATTTT.

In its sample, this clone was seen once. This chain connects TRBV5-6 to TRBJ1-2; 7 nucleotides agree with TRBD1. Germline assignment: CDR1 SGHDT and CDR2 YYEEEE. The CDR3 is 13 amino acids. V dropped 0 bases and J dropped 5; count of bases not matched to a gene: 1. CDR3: CASSLAGQYGYTF. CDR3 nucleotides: TGTGCCAGCAGCTTGGCGGGACAGTATGGCTACACCTTC.

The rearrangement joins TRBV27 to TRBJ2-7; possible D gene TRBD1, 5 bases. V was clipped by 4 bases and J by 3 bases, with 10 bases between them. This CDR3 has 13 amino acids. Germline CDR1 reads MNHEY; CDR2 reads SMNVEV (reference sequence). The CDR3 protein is CASSSIDSYEQYF. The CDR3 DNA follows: TGTGCCAGCAGTTCTATAGACAGCTACGAGCAGTACTTC.

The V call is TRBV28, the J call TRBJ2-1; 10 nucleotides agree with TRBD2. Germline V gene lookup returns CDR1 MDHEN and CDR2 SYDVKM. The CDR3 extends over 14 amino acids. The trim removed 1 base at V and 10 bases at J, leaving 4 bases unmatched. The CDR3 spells CASSLYASGGEQFF. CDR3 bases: TGTGCCAGCAGTTTATACGCTAGCGGGGGAGAGCAGTTCTTC.

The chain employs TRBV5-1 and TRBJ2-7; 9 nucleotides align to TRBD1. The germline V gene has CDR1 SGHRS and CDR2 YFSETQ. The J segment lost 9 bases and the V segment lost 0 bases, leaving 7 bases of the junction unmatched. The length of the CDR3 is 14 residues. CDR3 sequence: CASSLGDRGDVQYF. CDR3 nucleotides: TGCGCCAGCAGCTTGGGTGACAGGGGGGATGTGCAGTACTTC. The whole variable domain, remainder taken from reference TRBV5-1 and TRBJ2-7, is KAGVTQTPRYLIKTRGQQVTLSCSPISGHRSVSWYQQTPGQGLQFLFEYFSETQRNKGNFPGRFSGRQFSNSRSEMNVSTLELGDSALYLCASSLGDRGDVQYFGPGTRLTVT.

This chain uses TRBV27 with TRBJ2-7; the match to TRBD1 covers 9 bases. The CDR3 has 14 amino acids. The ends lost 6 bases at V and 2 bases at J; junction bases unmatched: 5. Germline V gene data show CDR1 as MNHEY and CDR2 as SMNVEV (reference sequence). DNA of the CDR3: TGTGCCAGCAGCTCCGGGACAGGGCCCTACGAGCAGTACTTC. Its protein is CASSSGTGPYEQYF.

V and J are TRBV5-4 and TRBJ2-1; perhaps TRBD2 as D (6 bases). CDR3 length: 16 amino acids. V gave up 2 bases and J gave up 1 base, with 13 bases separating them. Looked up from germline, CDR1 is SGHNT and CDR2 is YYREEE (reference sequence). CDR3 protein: CASSFGGRGSYNEQFF. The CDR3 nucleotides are TGTGCCAGCAGCTTCGGAGGGAGAGGGTCCTACAATGAGCAGTTCTTC.

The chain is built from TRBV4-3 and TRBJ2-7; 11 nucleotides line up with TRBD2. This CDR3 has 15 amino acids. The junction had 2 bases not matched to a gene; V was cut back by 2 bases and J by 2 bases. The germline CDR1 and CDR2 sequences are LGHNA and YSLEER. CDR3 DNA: TGCGCCAGCAGCCAACGACTAGCGGGACCCTACGAGCAGTACTTC. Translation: CASSQRLAGPYEQYF.

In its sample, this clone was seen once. CDR3 region: CATSSGSVQETQYF. The CDR3 DNA follows: TGTGCCACCAGTAGCGGGTCGGTCCAAGAGACCCAGTACTTC. The chain is built from TRBV15 and TRBJ2-5; 7 bases fit TRBD2. CDR3 length equals 14 residues. V trimming: 6 bases; J trimming: 1 base; junction bases outside the gene matches: 5. CDR1 is LNHNV and CDR2 is YYDKDF in the germline V gene (reference sequence). Drawing the rest from reference TRBV15 and TRBJ2-5, the complete variable domain is DAMVIQNPRYQVTQFGKPVTLSCSQTLNHNVMYWYQQKSSQAPKLLFHYYDKDFNNEADTPDNFQSRRPNTSFCFLDIRSPGLGDTAMYLCATSSGSVQETQYFGPGTRLLVL.

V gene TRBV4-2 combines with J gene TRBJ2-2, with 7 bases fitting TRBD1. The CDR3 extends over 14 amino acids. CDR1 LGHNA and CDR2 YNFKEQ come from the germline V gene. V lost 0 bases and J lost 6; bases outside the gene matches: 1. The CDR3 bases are TGTGCCAGCAGCCAAGAAGGGGGCCCCGGGGAGCTGTTTTTT. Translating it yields CASSQEGGPGELFF.

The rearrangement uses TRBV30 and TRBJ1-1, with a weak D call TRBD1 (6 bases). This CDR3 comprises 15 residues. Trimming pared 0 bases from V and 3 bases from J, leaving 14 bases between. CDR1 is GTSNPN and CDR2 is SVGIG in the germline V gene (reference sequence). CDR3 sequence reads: CAWSVRIGGDTEAFF. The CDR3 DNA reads TGTGCCTGGAGTGTACGGATAGGGGGGGACACTGAAGCTTTCTTT.

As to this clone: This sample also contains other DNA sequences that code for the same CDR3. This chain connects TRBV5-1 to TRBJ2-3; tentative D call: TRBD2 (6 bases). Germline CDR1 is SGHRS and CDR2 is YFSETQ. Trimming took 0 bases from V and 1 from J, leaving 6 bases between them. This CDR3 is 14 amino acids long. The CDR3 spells CASSLASGTDTQYF. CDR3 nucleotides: TGCGCCAGCAGCTTGGCTAGCGGCACAGATACGCAGTATTTT.

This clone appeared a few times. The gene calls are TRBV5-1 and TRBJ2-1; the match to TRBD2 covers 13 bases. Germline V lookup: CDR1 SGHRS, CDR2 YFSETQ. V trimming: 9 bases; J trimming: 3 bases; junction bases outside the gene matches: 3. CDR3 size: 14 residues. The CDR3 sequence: CATGTSGNYNEQFF. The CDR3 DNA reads TGCGCCACTGGGACTAGCGGGAACTACAATGAGCAGTTCTTC.